This T cell receptor (beta chain) was sequenced during a study of breast tumors, draining lymph nodes, adjacent tissues. About this clonotype: What it recognizes is unknown.

The CDR3 extends over 19 amino acids. The V end was cut by 6 bases, the J end by 5 bases, with 29 bases between. Germline V gene sequence: CDR1 MNHEY, CDR2 SMNVEV (reference sequence). TCRdb independently ran MiXCR on the multiplex PCR reads; one entry per CDR3 protein. Among roughly 80,000 distinct CDR3 sequences listed, roughly 20% were seen once. Samples came from axillary lymph nodes draining the breast cancer. Study-wide results and limits: Tumor repertoires ranked between lymph nodes and nontumor tissue in diversity, with V and J gene preferences. Luminal-like breast cancer showed significantly greater tumor-nontumor repertoire similarity than basal-like breast cancer did.

The source material was axillary lymph node tissue. This chain connects TRBV27 to TRBJ2-1; the D gene is possibly TRBD1 (9 bases). The TCR comes from a female donor with breast cancer. Some clones in this sample may be carry-over from other donors' samples. The chain's CDR3 is CASSPRRGSGTGRDNEQFF. CDR3 in DNA: TGTGCCAGCAGCCCGAGGCGGGGTAGCGGGACAGGGCGAGACAATGAGCAGTTCTTC.